This passage covers 27 T cell receptor beta chains from one sample sequenced in a study of post-analysis software for immune sequencing data. Presence of unique molecular identifiers characterized the TCR beta cDNA libraries. TCRdb called the PCR reads again in MiXCR, with one record for every CDR3 protein. The repertoire holds fewer than 550,000 distinct CDR3 sequences, with 34% as singletons. Their specific antigens are unknown. Study-level results: The five TRBV segments detected at higher frequency in patients than in controls included TRBV5-6, TRBV5-1 and TRBV20-1.

The specimen was blood. These receptors were collected from a girl aged 2 to 17 with multiple sclerosis.

This clonotype showed up many times. The V and J genes are TRBV5-1 and TRBJ2-7; no clear D gene. V was clipped by 2 bases and J by 0 bases, with 6 bases between them. CDR1 and CDR2 from the germline V gene are SGHRS and YFSETQ. CDR3 length: 13 amino acids. CDR3 DNA sequence: TGCGCCAGCAGCTTTACTGGCTCCTACGAGCAGTACTTC. This gives the protein CASSFTGSYEQYF.

The chain combines TRBV18 with TRBJ1-2; TRBD1 is a possible D gene (6 bases). The CDR3 extends over 16 amino acids. Trimming stripped 1 base from V and 5 bases from J, with 17 bases between. Germline assignment: CDR1 KGHSH and CDR2 LQKENI. The CDR3 here is CASSPLRDTGPYGYTF. CDR3 DNA: TGTGCCAGCTCACCACTTCGGGACACCGGACCGTATGGCTACACCTTC.

This rearrangement joins TRBV12-3 or TRBV12-4 to TRBJ1-2; TRBD1 might be the D (5 bases). The V and J ends lost 1 base and 7 bases respectively, with 10 bases between them. The length of the CDR3 is 13 residues. CDR3 DNA sequence: TGTGCCAGCAGTTTAGGAGGGACCTTTGGCTACACCTTC. Translated, it gives CASSLGGTFGYTF.

The rearrangement joins TRBV20-1 to TRBJ2-3; D is ambiguous. CDR3 length: 14 residues. The germline CDR1 and CDR2 sequences are DFQATT and SNEGSKA (reference sequence). Deletions cut 6 bases from V and 0 bases from J, with 13 bases between. CDR3 protein: CSALGPPSTDTQYF. As DNA, the CDR3 is TGCAGTGCCCTGGGCCCCCCTAGCACAGATACGCAGTATTTT.

This clonotype was seen only a few times. The chain uses TRBV10-3 and TRBJ2-1; a weak D match, TRBD2 (5 bases). The germline V and J ends were trimmed by 0 bases and 0 bases, with 9 bases remaining between them. The CDR3 is 16 amino acids. Germline assignment: CDR1 ENHRY and CDR2 SYGVKD. The CDR3 spells CAISESLAFSYNEQFF. The CDR3 bases are TGTGCCATCAGTGAGTCCTTAGCGTTCTCCTACAATGAGCAGTTCTTC.

This clonotype came up once. The junction does not match germline at one end; this may be a read error. The genes are TRBV24-1 and TRBJ1-5; D is ambiguous. The germline V gene encodes CDR1 KGHDR and CDR2 SFDVKD. This CDR3 is built from 14 residues. The CDR3 DNA reads TGTGCCACCAGTGATATGGATAGCAGTCAGCCCCAGCATTTT. Translated: CATSDMDSSQPQHF.

This chain joins TRBV4-2 and TRBJ2-5; 7 positions match TRBD1. Germline loops: CDR1 LGHNA, CDR2 YNFKEQ. The CDR3 runs 15 residues. With V trimmed by 5 bases and J by 1 base, 7 bases remained unmatched. CDR3 sequence reads: CASSTATGSQETQYF. CDR3 bases: TGTGCCAGCAGCACAGCGACAGGGTCCCAAGAGACCCAGTACTTC.

J is TRBJ1-2 and V is TRBV5-1, with TRBD1 matching 12 bases. Germline loops: CDR1 SGHRS, CDR2 YFSETQ. This CDR3 comprises 15 residues. V shed 0 bases, J shed 8 bases, and the junction held 5 bases outside the gene matches. CDR3 protein: CASSLAGTGGKGYTF. The CDR3 nucleotides read TGCGCCAGCAGCTTGGCCGGGACAGGGGGCAAAGGCTACACCTTC.

The table lists this clonotype with a few counts. The CDR3 nucleotides are TGTGCCAGCAGCCCAAACTCGAAGCGGGGTAATCCAGATACGCAGTATTTT. Protein sequence: CASSPNSKRGNPDTQYF. The chain combines TRBV4-2 with TRBJ2-3, with 7 bases aligning to TRBD2. The germline V gene encodes CDR1 LGHNA and CDR2 YNFKEQ. With 4 bases clipped from V and 4 bases from J, the junction kept 14 bases outside the gene matches. There are 17 residues in the CDR3.

This rearrangement joins TRBV12-3 or TRBV12-4 to TRBJ2-5; 16 positions agree with TRBD2. J lost 2 bases, V lost 6 bases, and 9 bases had no gene match. The CDR3 contains 18 residues. CDR3 sequence (DNA): TGTGCCAGCAGCTATAAAGGGACTAGCGGGGGGGTTCAAGAGACCCAGTACTTC. Encoded protein: CASSYKGTSGGVQETQYF.

Here the CDR3 DNA reads TGTGCCAGCAGCCATGACATAGGGGACGGGGCGACTCGAGAGCAGTTCTTC. This translates into CASSHDIGDGATREQFF. This chain connects TRBV4-2 to TRBJ2-1; the D gene could be TRBD1 or TRBD2 (5 bases each). V lost 3 bases and J lost 10, with 25 bases in between. There are 17 residues in the CDR3. Germline V gene data show CDR1 as LGHNA and CDR2 as YNFKEQ.

V gene TRBV7-3 combines with J gene TRBJ2-3; possibly TRBD2 for D (7 bases). The V gene lost 5 bases and the J gene lost 0 bases, with 15 bases spanning the gap. The V gene's germline CDR1 is SGHTA and CDR2 FQGTGA. CDR3 length equals 16 residues. The CDR3 sequence is CASSQGRGPSTDTQYF. DNA for the CDR3: TGTGCCAGCAGCCAGGGGCGGGGGCCTAGCACAGATACGCAGTATTTT. Full variable domain (outside the CDR3, taken from reference TRBV7-3 and TRBJ2-3): GAGVSQTPSNKVTEKGKYVELRCDPISGHTALYWYRQSLGQGPEFLIYFQGTGAADDSGLPNDRFFAVRPEGSVSTLKIQRTERGDSAVYLCASSQGRGPSTDTQYFGPGTRLTVL.

There are a few counts of this clonotype. V usage is TRBV6-2 or TRBV6-3 and J usage is TRBJ2-1; perhaps D is TRBD1 or TRBD2 (6 bases each). V shed 7 bases and J shed 14 bases, with 18 bases lying between them. Germline V gene lookup returns CDR1 MNHEY and CDR2 SVGEGT. This CDR3 comprises 12 residues. The CDR3 coding sequence is TGTGCCAGCAAAAGGGGGGCGGAGAGCGAGTTCTTC. Protein product: CASKRGAESEFF.

There are a few counts of this clonotype. V and J are TRBV20-1 and TRBJ2-4; TRBD2 agrees at 7 bases. There are 14 residues in the CDR3. Trimming took 3 bases from V and 9 from J; bases not matched to a gene: 11. Germline CDR1 reads DFQATT; CDR2 reads SNEGSKA (reference sequence). For the CDR3, the DNA is TGCAGTGCTAGTTCCTCGGGGGGTGGAGGCATTCAGTACTTC. Translated: CSASSSGGGGIQYF.

This clonotype occurred a few times. The chain couples TRBV11-2 to TRBJ2-3, with 12 bases matching TRBD2. V shed 6 bases and J 3 bases; nucleotides not matched to a gene: 7. The germline V gene encodes CDR1 SGHAT and CDR2 FQNNGV. CDR3 length: 16 residues. The CDR3 protein is CASRGSTSGGTDTQYF. DNA of the CDR3: TGTGCCAGCAGGGGATCGACTAGCGGGGGTACAGATACGCAGTATTTT.

V and J are TRBV5-1 and TRBJ1-1, with D unresolved. The germline V gene has CDR1 SGHRS and CDR2 YFSETQ. The V gene lost 2 bases and the J gene lost 4 bases, with 12 bases spanning the gap. This CDR3 spans 14 amino acids. The CDR3 region is CASSFRGQSTEAFF. The CDR3 DNA reads TGCGCCAGCAGCTTCAGAGGTCAGAGCACTGAAGCTTTCTTT. Looking up the rest from reference TRBV5-1 and TRBJ1-1 gives the full variable domain: KAGVTQTPRYLIKTRGQQVTLSCSPISGHRSVSWYQQTPGQGLQFLFEYFSETQRNKGNFPGRFSGRQFSNSRSEMNVSTLELGDSALYLCASSFRGQSTEAFFGQGTRLTVV.

This clonotype turned up a few times. This chain's CDR3 is CASTGGGAKNIQYF. In DNA form, the CDR3 reads TGTGCCAGCACCGGAGGTGGGGCCAAAAACATTCAGTACTTC. This sequence joins TRBV28 and TRBJ2-4; perhaps TRBD2 as D (5 bases). Germline V gene lookup returns CDR1 MDHEN and CDR2 SYDVKM. V lost 7 bases, J lost 1 base, and 11 bases lay in between. CDR3 length: 14 amino acids.

The rearrangement joins TRBV6-5 to TRBJ1-2; 7 positions match TRBD1. V shed 6 bases and J 10 bases; nucleotides not matched to a gene: 14. Germline V CDR1 and CDR2: MNHEY, SVGAGI. CDR3 size: 14 residues. In nucleotides, the CDR3 is TGTGCCAGCAGCAGGGGGGCAGGGCCCTCCTTCTACACCTTC. Its protein product is CASSRGAGPSFYTF.

The gene calls are TRBV20-1 and TRBJ1-5; D is unresolved. The CDR3 spans 15 residues. V was trimmed by 0 bases and J by 5 bases, leaving 14 bases between them. Germline loops: CDR1 DFQATT, CDR2 SNEGSKA (reference sequence). DNA of the CDR3: TGCAGTGCTAGAGAAGTGGCAAATGCTTATCAGCCCCAGCATTTT. It specifies CSAREVANAYQPQHF.

In this sample, this clonotype turned up a few times. This sequence joins TRBV7-2 and TRBJ1-2; D call uncertain. This CDR3 has 15 residues. Per the germline V gene, CDR1 is SGHTA and CDR2 is FQGNSA. Trimming pared 2 bases from V and 2 bases from J, leaving 12 bases between. As DNA, the CDR3 is TGTGCCAGCAGCTTAAATCCAGGAATCAACTATGGCTACACCTTC. As protein: CASSLNPGINYGYTF.

V is TRBV7-3 and J is TRBJ2-2; unclear D gene. This CDR3 region has 14 residues. Germline V CDR1 and CDR2: SGHTA, FQGTGA. Trimming shortened V by 5 bases and J by 3 bases, and 10 bases separated the two germline ends. CDR3 sequence reads: CASSPPPHTGELFF. As DNA, the CDR3 is TGTGCCAGCAGCCCCCCCCCTCACACCGGGGAGCTGTTTTTT.

The chain joins TRBV20-1 to TRBJ1-2; maybe TRBD1 (6 bases). Germline V CDR1 and CDR2: DFQATT, SNEGSKA (reference sequence). The CDR3 runs 16 residues. Trimming shortened V by 1 base and J by 4 bases, and 19 bases separated the two germline ends. In DNA, the CDR3 is TGCAGTGCTAGAGGGTTGTCGGGGGGCGGAAGCTATGGCTACACCTTC. Translating gives CSARGLSGGGSYGYTF.

V and J are TRBV6-5 and TRBJ1-4; D call uncertain. The germline gives CDR1 MNHEY, CDR2 SVGAGI. The CDR3 is made up of 17 amino acids. The germline V and J ends were trimmed by 0 bases and 12 bases, with 23 bases remaining between them. CDR3 sequence reads: CASSYSPQRNTARELFF. The CDR3 DNA is TGTGCCAGCAGTTACTCTCCGCAGCGTAATACGGCTCGGGAACTGTTTTTT.

The genes are TRBV10-2 and TRBJ2-7; no clear D. The better agreement between TRBJ2-5 and the DNA end casts doubt on the J call. Germline assignment: CDR1 WSHSY and CDR2 SAAADI. The CDR3 spans 12 residues. The CDR3 spells CASSEIEETQYF. CDR3 DNA sequence: TGCGCCAGCAGTGAGATCGAAGAGACCCAGTACTTC.

This clonotype appeared a single time. The conserved phenylalanine or tryptophan is not found at the CDR3 terminus, so this likely reflects a read error. J is TRBJ2-7 and V is TRBV6-1; D tentatively reads TRBD1 or TRBD2 (5 bases each). The V gene lost 7 bases and the J gene lost 0 bases, with 16 bases spanning the gap. Looked up from germline, CDR1 is MNHNS and CDR2 is SASEGT. The CDR3 spans 15 residues. The CDR3 spells CASTRGSQLSYEQYL. CDR3 in DNA: TGTGCCAGCACACGGGGCTCCCAACTCTCCTACGAGCAGTACCTC.

This clonotype was observed a handful of times. V is TRBV24-1 and J is TRBJ1-2; D not certain. There are 12 residues in the CDR3. Deletions cut 4 bases from V and 3 bases from J, with 5 bases between. The germline CDR1 and CDR2 sequences are KGHDR and SFDVKD. CDR3 amino acids: CATSDGYYGYTF. For the CDR3, the DNA is TGTGCCACCAGTGACGGATACTATGGCTACACCTTC.

This clonotype occurred once. The rearrangement joins TRBV7-9 to TRBJ2-3; 8 nucleotides match TRBD2. The CDR3 loop spans 16 amino acids. J gave up 0 bases and V 3 bases, and 5 bases lay outside the gene matches. The germline V gene encodes CDR1 SEHNR and CDR2 FQNEAQ (reference sequence). In DNA, the CDR3 is TGTGCCAGCAGCTTCTCCACTAGCGGAAGCACAGATACGCAGTATTTT. Translated: CASSFSTSGSTDTQYF.